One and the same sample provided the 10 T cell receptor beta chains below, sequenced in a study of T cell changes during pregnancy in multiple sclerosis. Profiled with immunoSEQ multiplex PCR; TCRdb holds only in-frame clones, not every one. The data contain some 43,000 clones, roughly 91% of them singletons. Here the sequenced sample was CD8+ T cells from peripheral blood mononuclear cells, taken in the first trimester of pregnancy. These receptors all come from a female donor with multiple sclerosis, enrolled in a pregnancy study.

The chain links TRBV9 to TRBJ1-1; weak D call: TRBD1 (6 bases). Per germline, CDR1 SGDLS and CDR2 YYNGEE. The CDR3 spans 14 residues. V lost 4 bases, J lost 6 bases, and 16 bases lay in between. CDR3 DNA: TGTGCCAGCAGCCCTATGGGGGGGGGCCCTGAAGCTTTCTTT. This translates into CASSPMGGGPEAFF. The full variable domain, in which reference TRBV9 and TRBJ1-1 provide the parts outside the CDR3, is DSGVTQTPKHLITATGQRVTLRCSPRSGDLSVYWYQQSLDQGLQFLIQYYNGEERAKGNILERFSAQQFPDLHSELNLSSLELGDSALYFCASSPMGGGPEAFFGQGTRLTVV.

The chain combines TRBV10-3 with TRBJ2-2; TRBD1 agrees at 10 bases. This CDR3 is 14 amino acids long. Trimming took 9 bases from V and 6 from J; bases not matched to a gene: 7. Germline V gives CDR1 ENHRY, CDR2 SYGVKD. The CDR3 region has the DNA TGTGCCATACCAGGGGACAGGGGCGCCGGGGAGCTGTTTTTT. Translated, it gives CAIPGDRGAGELFF.

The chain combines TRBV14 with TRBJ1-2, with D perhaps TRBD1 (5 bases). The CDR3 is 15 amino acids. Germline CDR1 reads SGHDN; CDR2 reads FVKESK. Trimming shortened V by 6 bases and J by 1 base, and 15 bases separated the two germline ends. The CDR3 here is CASSFLGDLNYGYTF. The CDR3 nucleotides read TGTGCCAGCAGTTTTTTAGGGGATCTTAACTATGGCTACACCTTC.

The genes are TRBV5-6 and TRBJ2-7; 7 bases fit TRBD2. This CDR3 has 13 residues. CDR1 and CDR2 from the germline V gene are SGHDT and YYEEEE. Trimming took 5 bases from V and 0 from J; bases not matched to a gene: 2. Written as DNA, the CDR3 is TGTGCCAGCAGGACGGGGGGCTCCTACGAGCAGTACTTC. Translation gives CASRTGGSYEQYF.

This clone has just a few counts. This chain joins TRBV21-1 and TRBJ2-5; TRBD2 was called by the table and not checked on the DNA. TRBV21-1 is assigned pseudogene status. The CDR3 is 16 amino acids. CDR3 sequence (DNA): TGTGCCAGCAGCAAAAAGAGGGAACAGTTTCAAGAGACCCAGTACTTC. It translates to CASSKKREQFQETQYF.

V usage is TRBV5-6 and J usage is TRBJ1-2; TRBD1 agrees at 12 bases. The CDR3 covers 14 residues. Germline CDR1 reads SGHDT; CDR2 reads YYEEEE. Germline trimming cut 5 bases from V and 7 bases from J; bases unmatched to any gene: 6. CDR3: CASRGQGALVGYTF. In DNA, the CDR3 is TGTGCCAGCAGGGGACAGGGGGCTCTTGTTGGCTACACCTTC. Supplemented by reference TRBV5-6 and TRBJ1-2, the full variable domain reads DAGVTQSPTHLIKTRGQQVTLRCSPKSGHDTVSWYQQALGQGPQFIFQYYEEEERQRGNFPDRFSGHQFPNYSSELNVNALLLGDSALYLCASRGQGALVGYTFGSGTRLTVV.

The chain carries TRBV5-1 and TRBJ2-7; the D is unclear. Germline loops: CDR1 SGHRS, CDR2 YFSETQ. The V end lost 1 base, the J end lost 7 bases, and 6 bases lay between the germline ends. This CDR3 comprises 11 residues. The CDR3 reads CASSLTAEQYF. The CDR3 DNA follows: TGCGCCAGCAGCTTGACAGCAGAGCAGTACTTC.

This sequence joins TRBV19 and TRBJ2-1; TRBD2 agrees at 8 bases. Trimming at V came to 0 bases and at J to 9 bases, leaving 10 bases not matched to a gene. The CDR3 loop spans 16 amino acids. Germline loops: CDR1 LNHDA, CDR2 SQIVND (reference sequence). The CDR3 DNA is TGTGCCAGTAGTATAGACCGCGGGAGGATCCTATTTGAGCAGTTCTTC. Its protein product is CASSIDRGRILFEQFF.

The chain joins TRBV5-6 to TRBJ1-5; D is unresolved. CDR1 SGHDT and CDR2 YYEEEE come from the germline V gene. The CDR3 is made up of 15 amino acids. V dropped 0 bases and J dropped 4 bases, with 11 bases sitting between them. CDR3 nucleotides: TGTGCCAGCAGCTTGGGAGGCGGGTCGAATCAGCCCCAGCATTTT. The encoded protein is CASSLGGGSNQPQHF.

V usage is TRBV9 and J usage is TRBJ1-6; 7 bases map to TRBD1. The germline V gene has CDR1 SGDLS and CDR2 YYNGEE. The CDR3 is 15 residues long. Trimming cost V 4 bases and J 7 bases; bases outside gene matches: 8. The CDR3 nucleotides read TGTGCCAGCAGCATATCCGGGACAGCAAATTCACCCCTCCACTTT. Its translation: CASSISGTANSPLHF.